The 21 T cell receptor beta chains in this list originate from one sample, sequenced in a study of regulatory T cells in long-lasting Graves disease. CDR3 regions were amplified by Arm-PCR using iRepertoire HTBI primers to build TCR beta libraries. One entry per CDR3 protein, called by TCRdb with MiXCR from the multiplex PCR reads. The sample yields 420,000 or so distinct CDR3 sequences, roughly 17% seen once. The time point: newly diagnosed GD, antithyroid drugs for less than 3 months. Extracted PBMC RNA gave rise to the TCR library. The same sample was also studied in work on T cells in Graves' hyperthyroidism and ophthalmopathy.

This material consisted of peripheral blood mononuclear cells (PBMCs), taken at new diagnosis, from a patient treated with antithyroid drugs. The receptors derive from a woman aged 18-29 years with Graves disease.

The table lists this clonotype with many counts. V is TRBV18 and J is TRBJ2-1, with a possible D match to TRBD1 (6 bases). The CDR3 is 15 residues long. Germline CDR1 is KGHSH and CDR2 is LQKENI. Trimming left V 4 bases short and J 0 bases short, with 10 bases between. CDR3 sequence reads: CASSRQDSSYNEQFF. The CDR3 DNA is TGTGCCAGCTCACGACAGGATAGCTCCTACAATGAGCAGTTCTTC.

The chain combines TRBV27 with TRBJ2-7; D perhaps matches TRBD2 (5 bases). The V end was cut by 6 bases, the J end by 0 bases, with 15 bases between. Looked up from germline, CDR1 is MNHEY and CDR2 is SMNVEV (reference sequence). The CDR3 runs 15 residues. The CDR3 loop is CASSPFGRASYEQYF. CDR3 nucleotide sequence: TGTGCCAGCAGCCCCTTCGGGCGGGCCTCCTACGAGCAGTACTTC.

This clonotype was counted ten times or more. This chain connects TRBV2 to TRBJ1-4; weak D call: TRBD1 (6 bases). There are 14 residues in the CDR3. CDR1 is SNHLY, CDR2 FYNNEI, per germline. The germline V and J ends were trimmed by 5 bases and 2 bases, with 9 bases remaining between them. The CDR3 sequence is CASSYTGTNEKLFF. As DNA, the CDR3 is TGTGCCAGCAGTTACACAGGGACTAATGAAAAACTGTTTTTT.

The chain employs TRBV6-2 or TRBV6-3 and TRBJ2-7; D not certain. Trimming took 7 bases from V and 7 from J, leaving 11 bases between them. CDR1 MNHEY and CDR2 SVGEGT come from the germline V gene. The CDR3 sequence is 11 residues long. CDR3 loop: CASTRAGEQYF. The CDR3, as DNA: TGTGCCAGCACTAGGGCAGGAGAGCAGTACTTC.

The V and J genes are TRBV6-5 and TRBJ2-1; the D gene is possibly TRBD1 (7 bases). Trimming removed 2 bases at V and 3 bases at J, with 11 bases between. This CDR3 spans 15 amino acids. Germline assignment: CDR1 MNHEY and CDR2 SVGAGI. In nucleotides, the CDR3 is TGTGCCAGCAGTTACCGGGGGACAGTCTACAATGAGCAGTTCTTC. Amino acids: CASSYRGTVYNEQFF.

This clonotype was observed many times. This CDR3 is CSATDAQDNYNYGYTF. Here the CDR3 DNA reads TGCAGTGCCACTGACGCCCAAGACAACTATAACTATGGCTACACCTTC. The chain couples TRBV20-1 to TRBJ1-2, with D unclear. Germline V lookup: CDR1 DFQATT, CDR2 SNEGSKA (reference sequence). The ends were cut back, 6 bases at V and 1 base at J, with 21 bases in the middle. The CDR3 consists of 16 residues.

In DNA, the CDR3 is TGTGCCAGTAGTATCCTGGGGAATCCACCCCTCCACTTT. Translated: CASSILGNPPLHF. The chain recombines TRBV19 with TRBJ1-6, with D hard to call. Germline loops: CDR1 LNHDA, CDR2 SQIVND (reference sequence). V lost 3 bases to trimming and J lost 11 bases, with 11 bases between them. The CDR3 covers 13 residues.

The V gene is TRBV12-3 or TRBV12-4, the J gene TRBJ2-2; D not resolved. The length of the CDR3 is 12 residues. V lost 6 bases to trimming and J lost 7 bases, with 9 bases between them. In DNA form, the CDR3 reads TGTGCCAGCAGCACTATCATCGGGGAGCTGTTTTTT. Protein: CASSTIIGELFF.

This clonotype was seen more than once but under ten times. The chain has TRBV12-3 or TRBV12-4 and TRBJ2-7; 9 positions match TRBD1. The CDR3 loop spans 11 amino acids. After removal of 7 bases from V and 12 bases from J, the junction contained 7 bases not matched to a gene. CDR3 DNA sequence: TGTGCCAGCAAACTCGGGACAGGGATGTACTTC. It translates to CASKLGTGMYF.

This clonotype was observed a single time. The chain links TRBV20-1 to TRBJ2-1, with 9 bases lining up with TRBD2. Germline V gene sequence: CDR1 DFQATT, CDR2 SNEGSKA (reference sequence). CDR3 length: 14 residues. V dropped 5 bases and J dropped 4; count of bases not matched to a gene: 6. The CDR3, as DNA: TGCAGTGCTCCGCTAGCGGGAAGATACAATGAGCAGTTCTTC. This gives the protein CSAPLAGRYNEQFF.

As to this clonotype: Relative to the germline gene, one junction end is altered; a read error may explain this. The DNA of the CDR3 is TGTGCCAGCAGTTACTCGTTTGGGGAGCTGTTTTTT. Translation: CASSYSFGELFF. The chain couples TRBV6-4 to TRBJ2-2, with D unclear. The CDR3 covers 12 residues. Germline loops: CDR1 MRHNA, CDR2 SNTAGT.

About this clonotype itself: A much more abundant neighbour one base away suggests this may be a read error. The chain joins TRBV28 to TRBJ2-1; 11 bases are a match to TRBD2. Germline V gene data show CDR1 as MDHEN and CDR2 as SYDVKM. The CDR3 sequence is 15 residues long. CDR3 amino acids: CASSLFGLAGNERFF. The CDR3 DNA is TGTGCCAGCAGTTTATTTGGACTAGCGGGCAATGAGCGGTTCTTC.

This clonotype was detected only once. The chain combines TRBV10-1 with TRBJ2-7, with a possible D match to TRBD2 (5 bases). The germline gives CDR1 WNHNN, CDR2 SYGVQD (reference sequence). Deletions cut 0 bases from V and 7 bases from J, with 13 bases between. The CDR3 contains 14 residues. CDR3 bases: TGCGCCAGCAGTGAGTCCGGGCGTGAGGGTGAGCAGTACTTC. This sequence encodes CASSESGREGEQYF.

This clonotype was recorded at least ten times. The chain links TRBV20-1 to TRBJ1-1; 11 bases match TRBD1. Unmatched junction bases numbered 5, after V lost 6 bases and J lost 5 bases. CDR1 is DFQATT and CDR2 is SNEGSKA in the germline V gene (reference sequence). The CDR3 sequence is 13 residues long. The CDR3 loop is CSAGQGAGTEAFF. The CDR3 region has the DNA TGCAGTGCAGGACAGGGGGCAGGGACTGAAGCTTTCTTT.

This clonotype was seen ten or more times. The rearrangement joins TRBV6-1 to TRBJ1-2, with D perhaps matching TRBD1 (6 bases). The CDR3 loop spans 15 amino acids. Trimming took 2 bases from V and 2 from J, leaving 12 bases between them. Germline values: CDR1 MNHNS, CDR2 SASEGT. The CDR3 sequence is CASSEYGGPNYGYTF. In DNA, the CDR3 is TGTGCCAGCAGTGAATATGGGGGGCCCAACTATGGCTACACCTTC.

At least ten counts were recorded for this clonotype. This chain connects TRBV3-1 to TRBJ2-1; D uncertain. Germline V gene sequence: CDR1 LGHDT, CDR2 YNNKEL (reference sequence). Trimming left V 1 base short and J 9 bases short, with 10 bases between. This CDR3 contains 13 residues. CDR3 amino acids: CASSQVRWGEQFF. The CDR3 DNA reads TGTGCCAGCAGCCAAGTTCGGTGGGGTGAGCAGTTCTTC.

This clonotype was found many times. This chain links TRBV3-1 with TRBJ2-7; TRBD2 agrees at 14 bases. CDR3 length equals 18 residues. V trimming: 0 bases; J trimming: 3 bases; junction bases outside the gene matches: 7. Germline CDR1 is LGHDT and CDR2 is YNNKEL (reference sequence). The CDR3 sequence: CASSQEFGTSGSNYEQYF. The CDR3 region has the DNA TGTGCCAGCAGCCAAGAATTCGGGACTAGCGGGAGCAACTACGAGCAGTACTTC.

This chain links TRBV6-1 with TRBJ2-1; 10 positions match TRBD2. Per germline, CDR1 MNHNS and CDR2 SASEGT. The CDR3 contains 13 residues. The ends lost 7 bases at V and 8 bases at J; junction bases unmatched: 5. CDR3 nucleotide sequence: TGTGCCAGCAAAGCGGGAGGGGTAGATGAGCAGTTCTTC. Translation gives CASKAGGVDEQFF.

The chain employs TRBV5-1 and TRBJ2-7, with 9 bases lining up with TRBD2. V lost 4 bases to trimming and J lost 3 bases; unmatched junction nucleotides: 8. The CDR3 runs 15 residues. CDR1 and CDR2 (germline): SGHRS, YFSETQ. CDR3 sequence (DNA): TGCGCCAGCAGCCCTTGGGGTAGCGGGAGCTACGAGCAGTACTTC. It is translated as CASSPWGSGSYEQYF.

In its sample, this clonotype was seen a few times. CDR3 amino acids: CASSLVGVDGDIQYF. DNA for the CDR3: TGTGCCAGCAGCTTAGTGGGAGTAGATGGGGACATTCAGTACTTC. The gene calls are TRBV7-2 and TRBJ2-4, with D tentatively TRBD2 (5 bases). V was clipped by 1 base and J by 8 bases, with 15 bases between them. There are 15 residues in the CDR3. Germline CDR1 reads SGHTA; CDR2 reads FQGNSA.

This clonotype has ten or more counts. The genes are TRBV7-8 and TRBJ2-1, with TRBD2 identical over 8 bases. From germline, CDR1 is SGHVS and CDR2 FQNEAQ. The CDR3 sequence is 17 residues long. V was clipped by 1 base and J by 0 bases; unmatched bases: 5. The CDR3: CASSLEGSGNSYNEQFF. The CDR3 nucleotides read TGTGCCAGCAGCTTAGAGGGTAGCGGGAACTCCTACAATGAGCAGTTCTTC.